Each of the 20 T cell receptor beta chains below was sequenced from the same sample in a study of blood T cell repertoires in COVID-19. Method: immunoSEQ multiplex PCR; TCRdb's copy keeps in-frame clones and lacks some. The sample yields roughly 120,000 clones, 60% to 85% seen once. The sequencing input was peripheral blood. These receptor sequences come from a human donor with acute or convalescent COVID-19. The donor label of this sample is uncertain.

The rearrangement links TRBV5-6 to TRBJ2-3, with 9 bases lining up with TRBD2. The V gene's germline CDR1 is SGHDT and CDR2 YYEEEE. The V gene end was trimmed by 3 bases and the J gene end by 0 bases; junction bases not matched to a gene: 8. The CDR3 is 17 amino acids. The CDR3 spells CASSSLAGDWSTDTQYF. CDR3 coding DNA: TGTGCCAGCAGCTCCTTAGCGGGGGATTGGAGCACAGATACGCAGTATTTT. The whole variable domain, filled in from reference TRBV5-6 and TRBJ2-3, reads DAGVTQSPTHLIKTRGQQVTLRCSPKSGHDTVSWYQQALGQGPQFIFQYYEEEERQRGNFPDRFSGHQFPNYSSELNVNALLLGDSALYLCASSSLAGDWSTDTQYFGPGTRLTVL.

This clone was observed many times. The CDR3 region is CATSTALNTEAFF. The DNA for the CDR3 is TGTGCCACCTCTACAGCCTTGAACACTGAAGCTTTCTTT. The chain recombines TRBV15 with TRBJ1-1; D is undetermined. The germline V and J ends were trimmed by 8 bases and 0 bases, with 10 bases remaining between them. Germline CDR1 reads LNHNV; CDR2 reads YYDKDF (reference sequence). The CDR3 is 13 amino acids.

The chain combines TRBV6-5 with TRBJ1-5, with TRBD1 identical over 12 bases. V gave up 8 bases and J gave up 5 bases; unmatched junction bases: 7. The CDR3 contains 15 residues. The germline V gene encodes CDR1 MNHEY and CDR2 SVGAGI. CDR3 coding DNA: TGTGCCAGCTCGTCCGGGACAGGGGGCTATCAGCCCCAGCATTTT. This gives the protein CASSSGTGGYQPQHF.

This clone was detected only a few times. The rearrangement links TRBV29-1 to TRBJ2-2, with 8 bases that match TRBD1. The ends lost 2 bases at V and 3 bases at J; junction bases unmatched: 8. CDR3 length: 16 residues. CDR1 SQVTM and CDR2 ANQGSEA come from the germline V gene. The DNA of the CDR3 is TGCAGCGTTGAAACCCTAGGACAGGGAGACACCGGGGAGCTGTTTTTT. Translation: CSVETLGQGDTGELFF.

This chain joins TRBV19 and TRBJ1-2, with 10 positions matching TRBD1. There are 16 residues in the CDR3. J was trimmed by 6 bases and V by 1 base; bases with no gene match: 8. CDR1 and CDR2 (germline): LNHDA, SQIVND (reference sequence). CDR3 sequence: CASSIGGQGSIHGYTF. For the CDR3, the DNA is TGTGCCAGTAGTATAGGGGGACAGGGGAGCATTCATGGCTACACCTTC.

V and J are TRBV28 and TRBJ2-1; D gene uncertain. Germline CDR1 is MDHEN and CDR2 is SYDVKM. Trimming stripped 8 bases from V and 0 bases from J, with 17 bases between. CDR3 size: 16 residues. CDR3 DNA: TGTGCCAGCCAGTTTTCCGTCGTCAGCTCCTACAATGAGCAGTTCTTC. This translates into CASQFSVVSSYNEQFF.

Only a few counts were recorded for this clone. The CDR3 here is CASSLDRAGYGYTF. Written as DNA, the CDR3 is TGTGCCAGCAGCTTAGACAGGGCCGGTTATGGCTACACCTTC. The V gene is TRBV7-3, the J gene TRBJ1-2; 7 positions agree with TRBD1. Germline loops: CDR1 SGHTA, CDR2 FQGTGA. This CDR3 is built from 14 residues. The J segment lost 5 bases and the V segment lost 2 bases, leaving 5 bases of the junction unmatched.

The V and J genes are TRBV6-4 and TRBJ2-2; the match to TRBD2 covers 10 bases. With 5 bases clipped from V and 7 bases from J, the junction kept 7 bases outside the gene matches. This CDR3 spans 15 amino acids. Germline CDR1 and CDR2: MRHNA and SNTAGT. The CDR3 region is CASSPSGGENGELFF. CDR3 sequence (DNA): TGTGCCAGCAGTCCCAGCGGGGGGGAGAACGGGGAGCTGTTTTTT.

This clone was observed many times. V is TRBV28 and J is TRBJ1-1; D remains unclear. The CDR3 extends over 11 amino acids. V was pared by 6 bases and J by 4 bases, with 6 bases between. Germline V gene data show CDR1 as MDHEN and CDR2 as SYDVKM. The CDR3 coding sequence is TGTGCCAGCAGACTGGTCACTGAAGCTTTCTTT. This translates into CASRLVTEAFF.

This clone has only one observation. The rearrangement links TRBV6-5 to TRBJ2-2, with 7 bases identical to TRBD2. Germline CDR1 reads MNHEY; CDR2 reads SVGAGI. Losses at the gene ends were 4 bases for V and 4 bases for J; bases not matched to a gene: 6. The CDR3 is 15 residues long. CDR3 bases: TGTGCCAGCAGTTCCCCGGGACTATCCACCGGGGAGCTGTTTTTT. Amino acids: CASSSPGLSTGELFF.

The CDR3 protein is CASSVRSTDTQYF. The CDR3 DNA is TGTGCCAGCAGCGTGCGGAGCACAGATACGCAGTATTTT. This rearrangement joins TRBV2 to TRBJ2-3, with D hard to call. Between the trimmed V and J ends, which lost 6 bases and 0 bases, there was a span of 7 bases. This CDR3 is 13 amino acids long. Germline V lookup: CDR1 SNHLY, CDR2 FYNNEI.

CDR3 loop: CASSLHGQPQHF. The CDR3 DNA reads as TGTGCCAGCAGTTTACACGGTCAGCCCCAGCATTTT. The rearrangement uses TRBV12-3 or TRBV12-4 and TRBJ1-5; D is ambiguous. V lost 2 bases and J lost 6, with 5 bases in between. CDR3 length equals 12 residues.

This chain joins TRBV30 and TRBJ2-3; 9 nucleotides line up with TRBD1. The germline V gene has CDR1 GTSNPN and CDR2 SVGIG (reference sequence). The junction had 6 bases not matched to a gene; V was cut back by 1 base and J by 1 base. CDR3 length: 16 amino acids. The CDR3 loop reads CAWSARDRVGTDTQYF. The CDR3 DNA is TGTGCCTGGAGTGCCCGGGACAGGGTGGGCACAGATACGCAGTATTTT.

The chain is built from TRBV19 and TRBJ1-1, with D tentatively TRBD1 (6 bases). The CDR3 has 16 amino acids. V lost 5 bases to trimming and J lost 1 base, with 17 bases between them. Germline V gene sequence: CDR1 LNHDA, CDR2 SQIVND (reference sequence). The CDR3 nucleotides read TGTGCCAGTAGTTTGACAACCCCGACAGGGAACACTGAAGCTTTCTTT. It yields the protein CASSLTTPTGNTEAFF.

CDR3 region: CASSGQGPNQPQHF. Here the CDR3 DNA reads TGTGCCAGCAGTGGACAGGGCCCCAATCAGCCCCAGCATTTT. The rearrangement uses TRBV2 and TRBJ1-5; 7 bases agree with TRBD1. CDR1 SNHLY and CDR2 FYNNEI come from the germline V gene. The CDR3 is 14 residues long. The V segment lost 4 bases and the J segment 3 bases; nucleotides outside the gene matches: 3.

In its sample, this clone was seen a few times. This sequence joins TRBV9 and TRBJ2-2, with unresolved D. The germline V and J ends were trimmed by 0 bases and 3 bases, with 6 bases remaining between them. The CDR3 is 14 amino acids. Germline V gene data show CDR1 as SGDLS and CDR2 as YYNGEE. As DNA, the CDR3 is TGTGCCAGCAGCGTAGACTACTACACCGGGGAGCTGTTTTTT. Its protein is CASSVDYYTGELFF.

Concerning this clone itself: In the same sample, other DNA sequences code for this CDR3. This rearrangement joins TRBV5-5 to TRBJ2-1; D is possibly TRBD2 (5 bases). The V and J ends lost 1 base and 3 bases respectively, with 11 bases between them. The germline gives CDR1 SGHKS, CDR2 YYEKEE (reference sequence). This CDR3 is 15 amino acids long. CDR3 nucleotide sequence: TGTGCCAGCAGCTTGACGGACGGGGTCTACAATGAGCAGTTCTTC. This codes for CASSLTDGVYNEQFF.

This clone was seen a few times. This chain links TRBV2 with TRBJ2-2; D is uncertain. Trimming pared 7 bases from V and 0 bases from J, leaving 12 bases between. Per germline, CDR1 SNHLY and CDR2 FYNNEI. The CDR3 runs 15 residues. DNA for the CDR3: TGTGCCAGCAACCTCCTCGGTCCGAACACCGGGGAGCTGTTTTTT. Translation gives CASNLLGPNTGELFF.

The chain is built from TRBV15 and TRBJ1-4, with 9 bases aligning to TRBD1. The CDR3 sequence is 16 residues long. After removal of 0 bases from V and 7 bases from J, the junction contained 6 bases not matched to a gene. The germline CDR1 and CDR2 sequences are LNHNV and YYDKDF (reference sequence). The CDR3: CATSRDRTGAGEKLFF. For the CDR3, the DNA is TGTGCCACCAGCAGAGACCGGACAGGGGCTGGTGAAAAACTGTTTTTT.

The chain couples TRBV12-3 or TRBV12-4 to TRBJ2-5; the D gene is possibly TRBD2 (6 bases). The V end was cut by 5 bases, the J end by 7 bases, with 14 bases between. This CDR3 is 13 amino acids long. CDR3 region: CASSNRGGGTQYF. DNA for the CDR3: TGTGCCAGCAGTAATAGGGGAGGTGGGACCCAGTACTTC.